The following is a TCR beta chain sequence with its context. The data are from a study of blood T cell repertoires in COVID-19. This CDR3 contains 15 residues. CDR1 MNHEY and CDR2 SMNVEV come from the germline V gene (reference sequence). Trimming removed 5 bases at V and 2 bases at J, with 16 bases between. Only in-frame clones appear in the TCRdb table, and some are missing; sequencing was by immunoSEQ multiplex PCR. The profile shows approximately 500,000 clones, 70% to 90% of them singletons. Input material: peripheral blood. V and J are TRBV27 and TRBJ2-7, with D tentatively TRBD2 (6 bases). The clonotype was recovered from a woman aged 45-65 years with COVID-19, enrolled during active disease. Here the CDR3 reads CASSRGTVAPYEQYF. CDR3 in DNA: TGTGCCAGCAGTCGGGGGACTGTGGCCCCCTACGAGCAGTACTTC.